The TCR beta chain described here comes from a study of shared clonotypes between healthy human individuals. Study-wide findings and caveats: The naive CD4 repertoires of a handful of donors were compared, and around 5% of clonotypes were shared. Clonotypes not shared had lower generation probabilities than those common to all four donors.

The count of this clone is one. Its target is not known. TCRdb's copy holds only in-frame clones and misses some; the assay was immunoSEQ multiplex PCR. Of more than 2 million clones listed, under 97% are singletons. CDR3 size: 17 residues. Trimming took 8 bases from V and 5 from J; bases not matched to a gene: 12. From germline, CDR1 is SGHTA and CDR2 FQGNSA. V and J are TRBV7-2 and TRBJ2-1; 13 nucleotides agree with TRBD2. The source material was naive CD4+ T cells sorted from blood. Subset of the sample: CD45RA+ positively selected. The TCR was taken from a man aged 18 to 29 in good health. The chain's CDR3 is CASLLAGGPGWHNEQFF. In DNA, the CDR3 is TGTGCCAGCCTACTAGCGGGGGGGCCTGGGTGGCACAATGAGCAGTTCTTC.